The T cell receptor beta chain under discussion was sequenced for a study of early T cells in non-severe SARS-CoV-2 infection (dated by TCRdb to about 2021). Notes on the research overall: Bulk RNA from unsorted whole blood was used for TCR sequencing, so alpha and beta chains could not be paired. Broad study findings and their caveats: Matching against VDJdb was skewed toward anti-spike CD8 responses, likely underestimated virus-specific expansions, and missed private and CD4 specificities.

Receptor amplification or capture employed 5' RACE. TCRdb records NextSeq 500 as the sequencer. To correct for sequencing error and PCR bias, the TCR library protocol tagged individual cDNA molecules with unique molecular identifiers. Both TCR alpha and beta chains were sequenced, and tight co-correlation was observed between alpha and beta sequence abundances in each sample. The study's own analysis went as follows. V gene, J gene and CDR3 annotation of TCR sequences was performed with Decombinator V4. Expanded TCRs were defined as changing significantly between any two time points under a Poisson model with p below 0.0001. TCR abundances were normalised to the total number of TCRs sequenced per sample and expressed as counts per million. MAIT TCRs were defined by TRAV1-2 paired with TRAJ12, TRAJ20 or TRAJ33, and iNKT TCRs by TRAV10 paired with TRAJ18. A search of VDJdb, accessed on 1 November 2021, was run for TCRs annotated to CMV, EBV and SARS-CoV-2, with TCRs annotated for multiple antigens excluded. TCRdb redid the processing of the public reads, applying fastp at Q25 and MiXCR, and retained in-frame beta chains. Rows matching on CDR3 protein sequence are summarized as one entry with the most common DNA and genes. It is TCRdb's table, rather than the study itself, that gives the V and J calls and clone size. The sample table lists tens of thousands of distinct CDR3 sequences, almost 7.5% of them with a count of one. Of the sample, roughly 8% falls within the top ten clones.

This clonotype was seen many times. Its cognate antigen has yet to be identified. No per-base quality is available; no much larger clone lies one base away. The CDR3 spans 15 residues, from the cysteine through the phenylalanine. Only the CDR3 DNA is retained, 45 bases long and in frame from the first base. The germline V gene gives CDR1 as MNHEY and CDR2 as SVGAGI. The junction carries 15 bases between V and J, which are trimmed by 8 bases and 0 bases respectively. This was a case-control study nested in a cohort of healthcare workers in London, UK, who had nasopharyngeal swab PCR tests and blood samples taken every week. Between 23 and 31 March 2020, the week of the UK lockdown, healthcare workers were enrolled and then followed up weekly for as long as 16 weeks.

Sequencing was performed on whole blood. This TCR was recovered from an adult who was a healthcare worker with PCR-confirmed SARS-CoV-2 infection or an uninfected control (not recorded which). In this chain, TRBV6-5 is recombined with TRBJ2-3; the D gene remains uncertain. The CDR3 corresponds to CASRRGPTSTDTQYF. The sequenced DNA: TGTGCCAGCCGAAGAGGACCTACTAGCACAGATACGCAGTATTTT.